The source of this T cell receptor (beta chain) is a study of blood T cell repertoires in COVID-19. Study background: Nucleic acid was either cDNA or gDNA, and it came from T cells, B-cell-depleted T cells, or PBMCs.

V was trimmed by 5 bases and J by 2 bases, leaving 18 bases between them. The CDR3 covers 16 residues. The germline V gene has CDR1 SEHNR and CDR2 FQNEAQ (reference sequence). The repertoire was sequenced with immunoSEQ multiplex PCR; TCRdb's copy has only in-frame clones and lacks some. The sample consists of approximately 210,000 clones, 88% of them appearing once. This chain connects TRBV7-9 to TRBJ2-5; possibly TRBD1 for D (6 bases). The TCR sequence derives from a human donor in a cohort sampled during active COVID-19. What was sequenced was peripheral blood. This CDR3 is CASSRNPRGKQETQYF. Written as DNA, the CDR3 is TGTGCCAGCAGCCGCAATCCTAGGGGGAAACAAGAGACCCAGTACTTC.